This is a list of T cell receptor beta chains from one sample in a study of cytomegalovirus exposure and HLA in healthy donors. The data were produced by immunoSEQ multiplex PCR, yet TCRdb's version contains in-frame clones alone and is incomplete. There are about 160,000 clones in the sample; approximately 80% occur only once, and around 9.1% lies in the top ten. The material sequenced was PBMCs. Receptors originate from a male donor in good health and CMV-seropositive. CDR3s include the opening cysteine and the closing phenylalanine or tryptophan. A D gene is named only where the DNA matches it firmly. For some rows the clone size is stated as once, few or many, or as a class when expanded; others skip it.

d_gene: TRBD1; abundance: NA; j_gene: TRBJ1-2; v_gene: TRBV30; CDR3aa: CAWRTGTGYGYTF; CDR3nt: TGTGCCTGGAGGACCGGGACAGGGTATGGCTACACCTTC
d_gene: NA; abundance: NA; j_gene: TRBJ1-3; v_gene: TRBV11-2; CDR3aa: CASSLHGGGRSGNTIYF; CDR3nt: TGTGCCAGCAGCTTACACGGAGGAGGACGCTCTGGAAACACCATATATTTT
d_gene: NA; abundance: NA; j_gene: TRBJ1-2; v_gene: TRBV4-1; CDR3aa: CASRQDNSRVPTNYGYTF; CDR3nt: TGCGCCAGCCGGCAAGACAATTCCAGGGTCCCCACTAACTATGGCTACACCTTC
d_gene: NA; abundance: few; j_gene: TRBJ1-1; v_gene: TRBV5-6; CDR3aa: CASSFFWPAPTADTEAFF; CDR3nt: TGTGCCAGCAGCTTCTTCTGGCCAGCCCCAACCGCGGACACTGAAGCTTTCTTT
d_gene: NA; abundance: NA; j_gene: TRBJ2-1; v_gene: TRBV5-4; CDR3aa: CASSQDRSNEQFF; CDR3nt: TGTGCCAGCAGCCAAGACAGAAGCAATGAGCAGTTCTTC
d_gene: TRBD1; abundance: NA; j_gene: TRBJ1-1; v_gene: TRBV5-1; CDR3aa: CASKGQNEAFF; CDR3nt: TGCGCCAGCAAGGGACAGAATGAAGCTTTCTTT
d_gene: TRBD2; abundance: NA; j_gene: TRBJ2-2; v_gene: TRBV7-9; CDR3aa: CASNPRGTSGPMSTGELFF; CDR3nt: TGTGCCAGCAACCCTCGTGGAACTAGCGGACCGATGAGCACCGGGGAGCTGTTTTTT
d_gene: TRBD2; abundance: NA; j_gene: TRBJ2-3; v_gene: TRBV11-2; CDR3aa: CASSPPGLAGAEDTQYF; CDR3nt: TGTGCCAGCAGCCCCCCGGGACTAGCGGGAGCAGAAGATACGCAGTATTTT
d_gene: TRBD2; abundance: NA; j_gene: TRBJ2-5; v_gene: TRBV29-1; CDR3aa: CSVRLAGGLETQYF; CDR3nt: TGCAGCGTACGACTAGCGGGAGGATTAGAGACCCAGTACTTC
d_gene: TRBD2; abundance: NA; j_gene: TRBJ2-3; v_gene: TRBV11-2; CDR3aa: CASSLWLRGVTDTQYF; CDR3nt: TGTGCCAGCAGCTTATGGTTGCGGGGGGTCACAGATACGCAGTATTTT
d_gene: TRBD1; abundance: NA; j_gene: TRBJ1-1; v_gene: TRBV9; CDR3aa: CASSVQGGLNTEAFF; CDR3nt: TGTGCCAGCAGCGTACAGGGGGGTCTGAACACTGAAGCTTTCTTT
d_gene: NA; abundance: few; j_gene: TRBJ1-1; v_gene: TRBV7-9; CDR3aa: CASSLAVTGGMDTEAFF; CDR3nt: TGTGCCAGCAGCTTAGCGGTGACGGGGGGTATGGACACTGAAGCTTTCTTT
d_gene: TRBD2; abundance: NA; j_gene: TRBJ2-2; v_gene: TRBV5-4; CDR3aa: CASSLGLAGPQGYTGELFF; CDR3nt: TGTGCCAGCAGCTTGGGACTAGCGGGGCCACAGGGGTACACCGGGGAGCTGTTTTTT
d_gene: NA; abundance: once; j_gene: TRBJ2-1; v_gene: TRBV5-1; CDR3aa: CASSYNSYNEQFF; CDR3nt: TGCGCCAGCAGCTACAACTCCTACAATGAGCAGTTCTTC
d_gene: TRBD1; abundance: NA; j_gene: TRBJ1-1; v_gene: TRBV30; CDR3aa: CAWTKAYDREHTEAFF; CDR3nt: TGTGCCTGGACCAAAGCGTACGACAGGGAGCACACTGAAGCTTTCTTT
d_gene: NA; abundance: NA; j_gene: TRBJ1-5; v_gene: TRBV6-1; CDR3aa: CASSPRGTNQPQHF; CDR3nt: TGTGCCAGCAGCCCTAGGGGGACCAATCAGCCCCAGCATTTT
d_gene: NA; abundance: NA; j_gene: TRBJ2-1; v_gene: TRBV2; CDR3aa: CAGGPERGNEQFF; CDR3nt: TGTGCCGGGGGCCCGGAGAGGGGCAATGAGCAGTTCTTC
d_gene: TRBD1; abundance: NA; j_gene: TRBJ2-4; v_gene: TRBV4-3; CDR3aa: CASSKAVPRTGRLAKNIQYF; CDR3nt: TGCGCCAGCAGCAAAGCCGTTCCTAGGACAGGGCGTCTAGCCAAAAACATTCAGTACTTC
d_gene: NA; abundance: NA; j_gene: TRBJ1-2; v_gene: TRBV6-5; CDR3aa: CASSYSRVSNYGYTF; CDR3nt: TGTGCCAGCAGTTACTCGAGGGTCAGTAACTATGGCTACACCTTC
d_gene: NA; abundance: NA; j_gene: TRBJ1-2; v_gene: TRBV30; CDR3aa: CAWSVTRRVSNYGYTF; CDR3nt: TGTGCCTGGAGTGTTACCCGGAGGGTTTCTAACTATGGCTACACCTTC
d_gene: NA; abundance: NA; j_gene: TRBJ1-2; v_gene: TRBV28; CDR3aa: CASSLGAVYGYTF; CDR3nt: TGTGCCAGCAGTTTAGGGGCAGTTTATGGCTACACCTTC
d_gene: NA; abundance: NA; j_gene: TRBJ2-5; v_gene: TRBV5-6; CDR3aa: CASSLDPAETQYF; CDR3nt: TGTGCCAGCAGCTTGGACCCAGCGGAGACCCAGTACTTC
d_gene: NA; abundance: NA; j_gene: TRBJ1-4; v_gene: TRBV7-2; CDR3aa: CASSSPGRGNEKLFF; CDR3nt: TGTGCCAGCAGCTCCCCGGGGAGGGGAAATGAAAAACTGTTTTTT
d_gene: NA; abundance: NA; j_gene: TRBJ2-7; v_gene: TRBV9; CDR3aa: CASSVEGTLKEEQYF; CDR3nt: TGTGCCAGCAGCGTAGAAGGGACACTAAAAGAGGAGCAGTACTTC
d_gene: TRBD1; abundance: NA; j_gene: TRBJ1-5; v_gene: TRBV7-8; CDR3aa: CASSLGGGQGVGNQPQHF; CDR3nt: TGTGCCAGCAGCTTAGGGGGGGGACAGGGCGTTGGAAATCAGCCCCAGCATTTT
d_gene: NA; abundance: NA; j_gene: TRBJ2-2; v_gene: TRBV5-1; CDR3aa: CASSLASTGELFF; CDR3nt: TGCGCCAGCAGCTTGGCTAGCACCGGGGAGCTGTTTTTT
d_gene: NA; abundance: NA; j_gene: TRBJ1-1; v_gene: TRBV5-4; CDR3aa: CASSFGGTTEAFF; CDR3nt: TGTGCCAGCAGCTTCGGGGGGACCACTGAAGCTTTCTTT
d_gene: NA; abundance: NA; j_gene: TRBJ2-2; v_gene: TRBV2; CDR3aa: CASSGPGSTGELFF; CDR3nt: TGTGCCAGCAGTGGCCCAGGATCGACCGGGGAGCTGTTTTTT
d_gene: TRBD2; abundance: NA; j_gene: TRBJ2-3; v_gene: TRBV11-3; CDR3aa: CASSSEGGGTDTQYF; CDR3nt: TGTGCCAGCAGCTCAGAGGGCGGGGGGACAGATACGCAGTATTTT
d_gene: TRBD2; abundance: NA; j_gene: TRBJ2-1; v_gene: TRBV2; CDR3aa: CASSEYLAAFF; CDR3nt: TGTGCCAGCAGTGAATACCTAGCGGCTTTCTTC
d_gene: TRBD1; abundance: NA; j_gene: TRBJ1-3; v_gene: TRBV10-3; CDR3aa: CAISESWGTEDNSGNTIYF; CDR3nt: TGTGCCATCAGTGAGAGTTGGGGGACAGAGGATAACTCTGGAAACACCATATATTTT
d_gene: NA; abundance: NA; j_gene: TRBJ2-3; v_gene: TRBV5-1; CDR3aa: CASSLGEITDTQYF; CDR3nt: TGCGCCAGCAGCTTAGGAGAGATCACAGATACGCAGTATTTT
d_gene: TRBD2; abundance: NA; j_gene: TRBJ2-7; v_gene: TRBV11-3; CDR3aa: CASSLSGLAGGYEQYF; CDR3nt: TGTGCCAGCAGCCTCTCGGGACTAGCGGGAGGGTACGAGCAGTACTTC
d_gene: TRBD2; abundance: NA; j_gene: TRBJ2-2; v_gene: TRBV10-1; CDR3aa: CASSSSGRAPGELFF; CDR3nt: TGCGCCAGCAGTTCGAGCGGGAGGGCTCCTGGGGAGCTGTTTTTT
d_gene: TRBD1; abundance: NA; j_gene: TRBJ1-4; v_gene: TRBV5-3; CDR3aa: CASPGDRVGVHEKLFF; CDR3nt: TGTGCCAGTCCGGGGGACAGGGTGGGTGTTCATGAAAAACTGTTTTTT
d_gene: NA; abundance: NA; j_gene: TRBJ2-7; v_gene: TRBV27; CDR3aa: CASSLYGSYEQYF; CDR3nt: TGTGCCAGCAGTTTATACGGCTCCTACGAGCAGTACTTC
d_gene: NA; abundance: NA; j_gene: TRBJ2-7; v_gene: TRBV6-6; CDR3aa: CASSSPAVSSYEQYF; CDR3nt: TGTGCCAGCAGTTCCCCAGCGGTGAGCTCCTACGAGCAGTACTTC
d_gene: NA; abundance: NA; j_gene: TRBJ1-1; v_gene: TRBV10-3; CDR3aa: CAISDTTGGNTEAFF; CDR3nt: TGTGCCATCAGTGATACTACGGGGGGGAACACTGAAGCTTTCTTT
d_gene: TRBD1; abundance: NA; j_gene: TRBJ1-2; v_gene: TRBV19; CDR3aa: CASSTIRDSDYGYTF; CDR3nt: TGTGCCAGTAGCACTATCCGGGACAGCGACTATGGCTACACCTTC
d_gene: TRBD2; abundance: NA; j_gene: TRBJ2-1; v_gene: TRBV7-2; CDR3aa: CASSLGLAKRYNEQFF; CDR3nt: TGTGCCAGCAGCTTAGGACTAGCAAAACGATACAATGAGCAGTTCTTC
d_gene: TRBD1; abundance: NA; j_gene: TRBJ1-4; v_gene: TRBV2; CDR3aa: CASNLGTGYEKLFF; CDR3nt: TGTGCCAGCAACCTCGGGACAGGGTATGAAAAACTGTTTTTT
d_gene: TRBD2; abundance: NA; j_gene: TRBJ2-3; v_gene: TRBV19; CDR3aa: CASLTSGTNTQYF; CDR3nt: TGTGCCAGTCTGACTAGCGGGACGAATACGCAGTATTTT
d_gene: TRBD1; abundance: NA; j_gene: TRBJ1-2; v_gene: TRBV28; CDR3aa: CASSQGQNYGYTF; CDR3nt: TGTGCCAGCAGCCAGGGACAGAACTATGGCTACACCTTC
d_gene: NA; abundance: NA; j_gene: TRBJ1-1; v_gene: TRBV11-2; CDR3aa: CASSLVPRDRGDTEAFF; CDR3nt: TGTGCCAGCAGCTTAGTACCGCGGGACCGAGGAGACACTGAAGCTTTCTTT
d_gene: TRBD1; abundance: NA; j_gene: TRBJ2-4; v_gene: TRBV2; CDR3aa: CASSLDRGHSQYF; CDR3nt: TGTGCCAGCAGTCTCGACAGGGGGCACAGTCAGTACTTC
d_gene: TRBD1; abundance: NA; j_gene: TRBJ2-3; v_gene: TRBV6-1; CDR3aa: CASRATGSDTQYF; CDR3nt: TGTGCCAGCAGAGCGACAGGGTCGGATACGCAGTATTTT
d_gene: TRBD1; abundance: few; j_gene: TRBJ2-1; v_gene: TRBV5-6; CDR3aa: CASSLGGQGGYNEQFF; CDR3nt: TGTGCCAGCAGCTTGGGGGGACAGGGGGGCTACAATGAGCAGTTCTTC
d_gene: TRBD1; abundance: NA; j_gene: TRBJ1-1; v_gene: TRBV28; CDR3aa: CASRPTGVSNTEAFF; CDR3nt: TGTGCCAGCAGGCCAACAGGGGTCTCGAACACTGAAGCTTTCTTT
d_gene: TRBD2; abundance: once; j_gene: TRBJ2-2; v_gene: TRBV28; CDR3aa: CASSLRLAGVVGELFF; CDR3nt: TGTGCCAGCAGTTTAAGGCTAGCGGGAGTGGTCGGGGAGCTGTTTTTT
d_gene: TRBD1; abundance: NA; j_gene: TRBJ2-5; v_gene: TRBV5-6; CDR3aa: CAASGQGFETQYF; CDR3nt: TGTGCCGCATCCGGACAGGGTTTCGAGACCCAGTACTTC
d_gene: NA; abundance: NA; j_gene: TRBJ2-7; v_gene: TRBV6-5; CDR3aa: CASSRTTSSYEQYF; CDR3nt: TGTGCCAGCAGCCGGACGACTAGCTCCTACGAGCAGTACTTC
d_gene: TRBD1; abundance: NA; j_gene: TRBJ2-7; v_gene: TRBV6-5; CDR3aa: CASSQQTGEYEQYF; CDR3nt: TGTGCCAGCAGCCAGCAGACAGGGGAATACGAGCAGTACTTC
d_gene: TRBD1; abundance: NA; j_gene: TRBJ2-2; v_gene: TRBV10-1; CDR3aa: CATRPGTGGGGGELFF; CDR3nt: TGCGCCACGAGACCTGGGACAGGGGGCGGAGGCGGGGAGCTGTTTTTT
d_gene: TRBD1; abundance: NA; j_gene: TRBJ2-1; v_gene: TRBV7-2; CDR3aa: CASNIRQGSYNEQFF; CDR3nt: TGTGCCAGCAACATTAGACAGGGGTCCTACAATGAGCAGTTCTTC
d_gene: TRBD1; abundance: NA; j_gene: TRBJ1-2; v_gene: TRBV5-8; CDR3aa: CASSNRGLWYGYTF; CDR3nt: TGTGCCAGCAGTAACAGGGGGCTGTGGTATGGCTACACCTTC
d_gene: TRBD1; abundance: NA; j_gene: TRBJ2-7; v_gene: TRBV11-2; CDR3aa: CASSLEPLHGTGSHEQYF; CDR3nt: TGTGCCAGCAGCTTAGAGCCCCTTCACGGGACAGGGTCCCACGAGCAGTACTTC
d_gene: NA; abundance: few; j_gene: TRBJ1-2; v_gene: TRBV7-2; CDR3aa: CASSPGSGYGYTF; CDR3nt: TGTGCCAGCAGCCCCGGCTCGGGCTATGGCTACACCTTC
d_gene: TRBD2; abundance: NA; j_gene: TRBJ2-3; v_gene: TRBV15; CDR3aa: CATSRGGASGDTQYF; CDR3nt: TGTGCCACCAGCAGAGGGGGGGCTAGCGGGGATACGCAGTATTTT
d_gene: NA; abundance: NA; j_gene: TRBJ1-2; v_gene: TRBV9; CDR3aa: CASSVGQGGTYGYTF; CDR3nt: TGTGCCAGCAGCGTAGGCCAGGGAGGTACCTATGGCTACACCTTC